One sample yielded the 22 T cell receptor beta chains listed below, sequenced in a study of a mutant IDH1 vaccine in newly diagnosed glioma. Time point described: week 11, during vaccination. Mutant IDH1 20-mer peptide, at 300 ug, made up each vaccine dose, with topical imiquimod. These receptors' targets are unknown. The data were produced by immunoSEQ multiplex PCR, yet TCRdb's version contains in-frame clones alone and is incomplete. The data contain more than 50,000 clones, 70% to 90% of them singletons. The sample consisted of PBMCs, taken from a glioma patient whose treatment included an IDH1 peptide vaccine. The origin of the receptors is a man in his forties or fifties with glioma.

This clone has a single count. The rearrangement uses TRBV11-2 and TRBJ1-5, with D possibly being TRBD1 (6 bases). The germline gives CDR1 SGHAT, CDR2 FQNNGV. This CDR3 contains 14 residues. V lost 5 bases and J 5 bases, leaving 13 bases between the germline ends. The DNA of the CDR3 is TGTGCCAGCAGCCTCGGACAGTTCGATCAGCCCCAGCATTTT. Its translation is CASSLGQFDQPQHF.

The J gene is TRBJ1-1, the V gene TRBV7-8; 8 bases match TRBD1. V trimming: 1 base; J trimming: 1 base; junction bases outside the gene matches: 2. Per the germline V gene, CDR1 is SGHVS and CDR2 is FQNEAQ. CDR3 length equals 15 residues. Written as DNA, the CDR3 is TGTGCCAGCAGCTTAGAAACAGGGGGGAACACTGAAGCTTTCTTT. Protein sequence: CASSLETGGNTEAFF.

V usage is TRBV27 and J usage is TRBJ2-2; D is ambiguous. The CDR3 is 16 amino acids. The ends were cut back, 5 bases at V and 0 bases at J, with 13 bases in the middle. Germline CDR1 is MNHEY and CDR2 is SMNVEV (reference sequence). CDR3 bases: TGTGCCAGCAGTCCCCTCACGTTCGCGAACACCGGGGAGCTGTTTTTT. It yields the protein CASSPLTFANTGELFF.

The V call is TRBV6-6, the J call TRBJ2-1; 10 bases align to TRBD2. Germline assignment: CDR1 MNHNY and CDR2 SVGAGI (reference sequence). V gave up 2 bases and J gave up 4 bases; unmatched junction bases: 5. The CDR3 totals 16 residues. The CDR3 DNA sequence: TGTGCCAGCAGTTACAAGGTGACTAGCGGGTACAATGAGCAGTTCTTC. It yields the protein CASSYKVTSGYNEQFF.

V gene TRBV19 combines with J gene TRBJ1-1, with D possibly being TRBD1 (5 bases). CDR1 and CDR2 (germline): LNHDA, SQIVND (reference sequence). Trimming left V 4 bases short and J 1 base short, with 10 bases between. The CDR3 loop spans 14 amino acids. CDR3 nucleotides: TGTGCCAGTAGTACGATCGGGGGGAACACTGAAGCTTTCTTT. Encoded protein: CASSTIGGNTEAFF.

V and J are TRBV10-3 and TRBJ2-1; D is uncertain. CDR1 is ENHRY and CDR2 is SYGVKD in the germline V gene. Trimming left V 0 bases short and J 7 bases short, with 16 bases between. The CDR3 length is 16 residues. CDR3 bases: TGTGCCATCAGTGAGTCGACGGGCCTACTTTCGAATGAGCAGTTCTTC. The encoded protein is CAISESTGLLSNEQFF.

The CDR3 protein is CASSFLRTGELFF. CDR3 bases: TGTGCCAGCAGCTTCCTGAGAACCGGGGAGCTGTTTTTT. The V call is TRBV2, the J call TRBJ2-2; D is undetermined. Germline loops: CDR1 SNHLY, CDR2 FYNNEI. The V end was cut by 6 bases, the J end by 5 bases, with 10 bases between. The CDR3 consists of 13 residues.

This chain joins TRBV19 and TRBJ1-5; 7 bases align to TRBD1. This CDR3 has 17 amino acids. J gave up 0 bases and V 3 bases, and 8 bases lay outside the gene matches. Germline CDR1 LNHDA, CDR2 SQIVND (reference sequence). The CDR3 spells CASSIRQGGNSNQPQHF. CDR3 in DNA: TGTGCCAGTAGTATTAGACAGGGTGGGAATAGCAATCAGCCCCAGCATTTT.

V is TRBV4-3 and J is TRBJ2-2; D remains ambiguous. The V end was cut by 0 bases, the J end by 5 bases, with 7 bases between. The CDR3 totals 14 residues. Germline lookup yields CDR1 LGHNA and CDR2 YSLEER. The CDR3 protein is CASSQDPATGELFF. Written as DNA, the CDR3 is TGCGCCAGCAGCCAAGACCCGGCAACCGGGGAGCTGTTTTTT.

This chain joins TRBV27 and TRBJ1-5; 8 bases are shared with TRBD1. The germline CDR1 and CDR2 sequences are MNHEY and SMNVEV (reference sequence). V lost 4 bases, J lost 5 bases, and 4 bases stayed unmatched. The CDR3 sequence is 14 residues long. CDR3 DNA sequence: TGTGCCAGCAGTTCGACAGGGGCCCATCAGCCCCAGCATTTT. Residues: CASSSTGAHQPQHF.

This sequence joins TRBV7-9 and TRBJ2-6, with D unresolved. The CDR3 covers 19 residues. V gave up 0 bases and J gave up 0 bases, with 15 bases separating them. Germline values: CDR1 SEHNR, CDR2 FQNEAQ (reference sequence). The CDR3 spells CASSLALDFPSSGANVLTF. Here the CDR3 DNA reads TGTGCCAGCAGCTTAGCGCTTGACTTTCCCAGCTCTGGGGCCAACGTCCTGACTTTC.

The chain employs TRBV6-1 and TRBJ2-1; TRBD2 matches 8 bases. This CDR3 is 13 amino acids long. After removal of 11 bases from V and 4 bases from J, the junction contained 7 bases not matched to a gene. The germline V gene encodes CDR1 MNHNS and CDR2 SASEGT. The CDR3 sequence is CAGGERGYNEQFF. CDR3 nucleotides: TGTGCCGGAGGGGAGCGGGGGTACAATGAGCAGTTCTTC.

V usage is TRBV28 and J usage is TRBJ2-3; 9 bases match TRBD2. V trimming: 5 bases; J trimming: 2 bases; junction bases outside the gene matches: 2. The CDR3 loop spans 14 amino acids. Germline CDR1 and CDR2: MDHEN and SYDVKM. The CDR3 here is CASSSGGFTDTQYF. For the CDR3, the DNA is TGTGCCAGCAGTAGCGGGGGGTTCACAGATACGCAGTATTTT.

The CDR3 sequence is CASSPPQGSDTQYF. The CDR3 DNA reads as TGTGCCAGCTCACCACCACAGGGATCAGATACGCAGTATTTT. V and J are TRBV18 and TRBJ2-3, with D possibly being TRBD1 (6 bases). The germline V gene encodes CDR1 KGHSH and CDR2 LQKENI. The V gene lost 0 bases and the J gene lost 4 bases, with 8 bases spanning the gap. The CDR3 sequence is 14 residues long.

Only a few counts were recorded for this clone. CDR3 DNA sequence: TGTGCCAGCTCACCACCGTTAGGCTCCGGGGAGCTGTTTTTT. Protein: CASSPPLGSGELFF. J is TRBJ2-2 and V is TRBV18; no definite D call. CDR1 is KGHSH, CDR2 LQKENI, per germline. The CDR3 length is 14 residues. V dropped 0 bases and J dropped 6 bases, with 8 bases sitting between them.

This clone was observed once. The V and J genes are TRBV5-1 and TRBJ1-6; maybe TRBD1 (6 bases). The CDR3 extends over 14 amino acids. Germline CDR1 and CDR2: SGHRS and YFSETQ. V was clipped by 0 bases and J by 10 bases, with 11 bases between them. Here the CDR3 reads CASSLAGQLSPLHF. The CDR3 bases are TGCGCCAGCAGCTTGGCAGGACAGCTATCACCCCTCCACTTT.

J is TRBJ1-3 and V is TRBV4-2, with TRBD1 identical over 9 bases. J lost 4 bases, V lost 3 bases, and 19 bases had no gene match. The length of the CDR3 is 20 residues. Germline V CDR1 and CDR2: LGHNA, YNFKEQ. This CDR3 reads CASSHSLRTGASAKGNTIYF. The CDR3, as DNA: TGTGCCAGCAGCCACAGTTTGAGGACAGGGGCATCCGCGAAGGGAAACACCATATATTTT.

This clone was found once. The J gene is TRBJ2-5, the V gene TRBV25-1, with D perhaps given as TRBD1 or TRBD2 (5 bases each). This CDR3 has 16 amino acids. V dropped 4 bases and J dropped 1 base, with 16 bases sitting between them. Germline V gene lookup returns CDR1 MGHDK and CDR2 SYGVNS. Written as DNA, the CDR3 is TGTGCCAGCAGTGGCGAACCGGGACGTCCCCAAGAGACCCAGTACTTC. Its protein product is CASSGEPGRPQETQYF.

V gene TRBV5-6 combines with J gene TRBJ2-3, with 8 bases lining up with TRBD2. The CDR3 is 16 residues long. Germline loops: CDR1 SGHDT, CDR2 YYEEEE. Trimming at V came to 4 bases and at J to 3 bases, leaving 10 bases not matched to a gene. CDR3 nucleotides: TGTGCCAGCAGCGACATCGGGAGGGAAGTGACAGATACGCAGTATTTT. Amino acids: CASSDIGREVTDTQYF.

This clone was recorded many times. The V gene is TRBV7-8, the J gene TRBJ2-7; 9 bases align to TRBD1. CDR3 length: 18 amino acids. V lost 2 bases, J lost 4 bases, and 15 bases stayed unmatched. CDR1 SGHVS and CDR2 FQNEAQ come from the germline V gene. The CDR3 DNA follows: TGTGCCAGCAGCTTATCCGAGGTGGGACAGGGCCCGTGGTACGAGCAGTACTTC. Translated: CASSLSEVGQGPWYEQYF.

V gene TRBV7-9 combines with J gene TRBJ1-2; TRBD1 matches at 9 bases. The CDR3 extends over 15 amino acids. With V trimmed by 1 base and J by 6 bases, 6 bases remained unmatched. Germline V gene data show CDR1 as SEHNR and CDR2 as FQNEAQ (reference sequence). In nucleotides, the CDR3 is TGTGCCAGCAGCTTAGGACGGGACAGGGTAGATGGCTACACCTTC. It yields the protein CASSLGRDRVDGYTF.

This chain uses TRBV4-2 with TRBJ2-7, with a tentative D call TRBD2 (6 bases). The V and J ends lost 4 bases and 2 bases respectively, with 15 bases between them. CDR3 length: 15 residues. Germline-derived CDR1 and CDR2 are LGHNA and YNFKEQ. The CDR3 region has the DNA TGTGCCAGCAGCCTCTCTCCCGGGGGACCCTACGAGCAGTACTTC. Protein: CASSLSPGGPYEQYF.